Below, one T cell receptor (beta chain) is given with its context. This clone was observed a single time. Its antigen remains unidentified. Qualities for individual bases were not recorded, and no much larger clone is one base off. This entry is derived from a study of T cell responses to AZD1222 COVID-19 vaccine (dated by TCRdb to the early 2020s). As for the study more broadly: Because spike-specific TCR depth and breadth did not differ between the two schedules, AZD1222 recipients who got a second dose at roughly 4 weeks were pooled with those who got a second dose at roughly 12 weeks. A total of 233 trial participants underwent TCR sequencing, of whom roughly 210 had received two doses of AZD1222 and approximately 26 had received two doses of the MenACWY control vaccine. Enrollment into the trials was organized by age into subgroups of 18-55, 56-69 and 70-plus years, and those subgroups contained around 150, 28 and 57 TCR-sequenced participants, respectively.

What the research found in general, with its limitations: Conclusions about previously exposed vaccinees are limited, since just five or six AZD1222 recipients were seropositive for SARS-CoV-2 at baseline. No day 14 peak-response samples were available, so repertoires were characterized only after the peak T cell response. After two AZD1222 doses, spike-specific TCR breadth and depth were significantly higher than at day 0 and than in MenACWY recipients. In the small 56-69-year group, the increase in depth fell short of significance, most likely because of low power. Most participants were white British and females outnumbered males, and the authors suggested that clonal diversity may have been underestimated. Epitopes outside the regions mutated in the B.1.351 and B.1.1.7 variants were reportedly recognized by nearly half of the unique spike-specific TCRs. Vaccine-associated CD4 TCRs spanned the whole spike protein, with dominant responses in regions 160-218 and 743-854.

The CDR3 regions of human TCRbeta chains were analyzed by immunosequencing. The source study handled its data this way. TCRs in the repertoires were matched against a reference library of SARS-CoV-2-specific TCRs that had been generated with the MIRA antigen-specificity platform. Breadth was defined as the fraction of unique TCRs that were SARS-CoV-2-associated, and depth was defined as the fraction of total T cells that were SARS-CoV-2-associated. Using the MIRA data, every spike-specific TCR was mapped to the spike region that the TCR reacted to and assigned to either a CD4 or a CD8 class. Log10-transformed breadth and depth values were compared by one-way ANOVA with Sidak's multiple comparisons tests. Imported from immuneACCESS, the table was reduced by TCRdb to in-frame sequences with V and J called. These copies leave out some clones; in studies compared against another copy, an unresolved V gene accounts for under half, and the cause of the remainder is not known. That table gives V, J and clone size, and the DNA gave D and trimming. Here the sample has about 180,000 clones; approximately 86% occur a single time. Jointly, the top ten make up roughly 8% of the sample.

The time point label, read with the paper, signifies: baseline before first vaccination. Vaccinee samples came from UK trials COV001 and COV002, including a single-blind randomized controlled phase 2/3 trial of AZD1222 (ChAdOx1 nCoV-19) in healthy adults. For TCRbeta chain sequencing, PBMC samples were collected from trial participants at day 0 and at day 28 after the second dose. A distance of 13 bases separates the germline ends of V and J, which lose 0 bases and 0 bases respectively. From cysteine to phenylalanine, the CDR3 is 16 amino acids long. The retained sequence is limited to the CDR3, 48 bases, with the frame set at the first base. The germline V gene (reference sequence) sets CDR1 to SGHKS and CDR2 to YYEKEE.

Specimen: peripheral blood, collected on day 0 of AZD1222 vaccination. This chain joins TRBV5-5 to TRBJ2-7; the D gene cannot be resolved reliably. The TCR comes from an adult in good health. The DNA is TGTGCCAGCAGCTTGGAAATAGGCAGTTACTCCTACGAGCAGTACTTC. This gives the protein CASSLEIGSYSYEQYF. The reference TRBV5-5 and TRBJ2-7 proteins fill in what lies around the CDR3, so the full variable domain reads DAGVTQSPTHLIKTRGQQVTLRCSPISGHKSVSWYQQVLGQGPQFIFQYYEKEERGRGNFPDRFSARQFPNYSSELNVNALLLGDSALYLCASSLEIGSYSYEQYFGPGTRLTVT.